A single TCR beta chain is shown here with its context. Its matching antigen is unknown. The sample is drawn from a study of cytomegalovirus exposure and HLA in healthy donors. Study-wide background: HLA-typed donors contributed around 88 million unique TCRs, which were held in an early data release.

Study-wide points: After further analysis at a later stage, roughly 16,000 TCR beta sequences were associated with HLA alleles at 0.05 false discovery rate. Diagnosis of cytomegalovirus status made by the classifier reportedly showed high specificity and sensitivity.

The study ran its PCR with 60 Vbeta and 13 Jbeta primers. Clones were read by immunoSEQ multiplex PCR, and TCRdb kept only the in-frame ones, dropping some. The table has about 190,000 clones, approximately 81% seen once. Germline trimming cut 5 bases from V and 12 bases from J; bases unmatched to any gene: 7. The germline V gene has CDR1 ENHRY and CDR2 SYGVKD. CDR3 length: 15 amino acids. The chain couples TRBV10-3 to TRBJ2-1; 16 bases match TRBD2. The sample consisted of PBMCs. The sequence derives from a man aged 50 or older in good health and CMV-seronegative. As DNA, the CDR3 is TGTGCCATCAGTCCCCGAGGGACTAGCGGGGGGGGGCAGTTCTTC. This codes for CAISPRGTSGGGQFF.